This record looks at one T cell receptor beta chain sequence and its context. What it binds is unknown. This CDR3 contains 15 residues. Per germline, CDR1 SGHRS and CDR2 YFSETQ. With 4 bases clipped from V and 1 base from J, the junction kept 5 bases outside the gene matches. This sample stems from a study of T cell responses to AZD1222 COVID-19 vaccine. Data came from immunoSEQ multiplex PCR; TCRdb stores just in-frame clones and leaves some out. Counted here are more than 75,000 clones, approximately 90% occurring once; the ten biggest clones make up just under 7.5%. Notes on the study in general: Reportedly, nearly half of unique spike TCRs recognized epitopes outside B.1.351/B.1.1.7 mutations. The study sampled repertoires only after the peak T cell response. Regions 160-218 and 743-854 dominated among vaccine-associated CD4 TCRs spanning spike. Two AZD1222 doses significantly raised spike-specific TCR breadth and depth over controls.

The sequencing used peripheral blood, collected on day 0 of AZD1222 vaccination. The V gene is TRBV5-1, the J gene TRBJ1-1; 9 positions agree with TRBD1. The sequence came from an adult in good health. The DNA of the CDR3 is TGCGCCAGCAGCCTCGGGACAGGGAAGAACACTGAAGCTTTCTTT. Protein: CASSLGTGKNTEAFF.